This T cell receptor (beta chain) was sequenced for a study of control samples from healthy donors and cancer patients. This clone was detected once. Sequencing used immunoSEQ multiplex PCR; TCRdb keeps in-frame clones, though not all of them. The sample holds 110,000 to 150,000 clones, around 90% seen once. The receptor comes from a man in his late teens or twenties in good health. Sequencing used blood.

CDR3 residues: CASSEGQGIADTQYF. In nucleotides, the CDR3 is TGCGCCAGCAGCGAGGGACAGGGGATCGCAGATACGCAGTATTTT. This chain uses TRBV5-1 with TRBJ2-3; 10 positions agree with TRBD1. Germline V lookup: CDR1 SGHRS, CDR2 YFSETQ. The V and J ends lost 4 bases and 4 bases, in that order; junction bases with no gene match: 6. The CDR3 is made up of 15 amino acids.